This TCR beta chain was recovered during a study of spatial heterogeneity in lung cancer. The ends were cut back, 3 bases at V and 6 bases at J, with 15 bases in the middle. Germline CDR1 reads SGHVS; CDR2 reads FQNEAQ. The CDR3 is made up of 14 amino acids. TCRdb fed the 5' RACE reads into MiXCR, producing one record per CDR3 protein. The sample holds about 18,000 distinct CDR3 sequences, about 20% seen once. The time point is: sample taken at primary tumor resection. Tumor, nontumor lung or frozen PBMC supplied whole RNA that was sequenced unsorted. This clonotype was seen ten or more times. The sequence was obtained from a male donor with early-stage non-small cell lung cancer. The sample here was PBMCs, taken at surgery. The chain employs TRBV7-8 and TRBJ2-7; D possibly corresponds to TRBD2 (5 bases). CDR3 nucleotides: TGTGCCAGCAGCTTGAGGGTATTGCACCTCGAGCAGTACTTC. Its protein is CASSLRVLHLEQYF.